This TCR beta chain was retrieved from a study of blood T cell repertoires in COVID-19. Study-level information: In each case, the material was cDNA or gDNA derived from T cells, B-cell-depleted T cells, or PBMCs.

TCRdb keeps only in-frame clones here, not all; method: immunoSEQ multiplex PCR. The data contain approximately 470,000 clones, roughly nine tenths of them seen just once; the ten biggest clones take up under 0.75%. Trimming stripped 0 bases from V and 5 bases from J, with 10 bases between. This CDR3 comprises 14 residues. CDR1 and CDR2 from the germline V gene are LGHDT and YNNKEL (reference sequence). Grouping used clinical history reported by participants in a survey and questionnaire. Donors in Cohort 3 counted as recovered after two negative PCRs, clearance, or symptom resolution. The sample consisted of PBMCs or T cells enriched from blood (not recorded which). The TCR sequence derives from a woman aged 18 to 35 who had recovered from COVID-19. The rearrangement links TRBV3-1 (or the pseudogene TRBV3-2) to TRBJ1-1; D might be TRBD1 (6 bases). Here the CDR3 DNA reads TGTGCCAGCAGCCAAGAGAGGGGGGGAACTGAAGCTTTCTTT. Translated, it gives CASSQERGGTEAFF.